One and the same sample provided the 17 T cell receptor beta chains below, sequenced in a study of cytomegalovirus exposure and HLA in healthy donors (dated by TCRdb to 2017 to 2019). Library prep was done by the immunoSEQ multiplex PCR assay. For the multiplex PCR, a mixture combining 60 forward primers for TCR Vbeta segments and 13 reverse primers for TCR Jbeta segments was used. TCRdb carries this immuneACCESS record with in-frame sequences only. Its versions omit some clonotypes, under half of them owing to an unresolved V gene in the studies checked, with the rest unexplained. The sample has 150,000 to 200,000 clones on record, about 85% of them singletons. The top ten clonotypes cover around 1.6% of the sample. The sequencing sample was made of PBMCs. These receptors were collected from a woman in her fifties or sixties in good health and CMV-seronegative.

The rearrangement joins TRBV6-5 to TRBJ2-2, with D unclear. With 4 bases removed from V and 6 bases from J, the gap between germline ends came to 6 bases. The germline gives CDR1 MNHEY, CDR2 SVGAGI. The length of the CDR3 is 12 residues. In DNA form, the CDR3 reads TGTGCCAGCAGTTTCTTTGCCGGGGAGCTGTTTTTT. Amino acid sequence: CASSFFAGELFF.

The V gene is TRBV9, the J gene TRBJ1-3, with a weak D call TRBD1 (5 bases). Per the germline V gene, CDR1 is SGDLS and CDR2 is YYNGEE. Between the trimmed V and J ends, which lost 3 bases and 3 bases, there was a span of 13 bases. The CDR3 length is 15 residues. The CDR3 DNA reads as TGTGCCAGCAGCGCGTTCACAGGTTTTGGAAACACCATATATTTT. Protein: CASSAFTGFGNTIYF.

A remark on this clone: The junction shows a germline mismatch at one end, possibly a read error. The J gene is TRBJ1-2, the V gene TRBV7-8; 8 bases are shared with TRBD1. CDR1 and CDR2 (germline): SGHVS, FQNEAQ. The CDR3 sequence is 13 residues long. As DNA, the CDR3 is TGTGCCAGCAGCCTCGGACAGGGTAGGAGGTTTGCCTTC. It is translated as CASSLGQGRRFAF.

The chain is built from TRBV4-1 and TRBJ1-2; D might be TRBD1 (5 bases). The V and J ends lost 4 bases and 5 bases respectively, with 14 bases between them. CDR1 is MGHRA and CDR2 is YSYEKL in the germline V gene. The CDR3 consists of 14 residues. CDR3 nucleotide sequence: TGCGCCAGCAGCCCCGCCAGGGTGAGGTATGGCTACACCTTC. Translated, it gives CASSPARVRYGYTF.

The chain couples TRBV15 to TRBJ2-7; 7 bases match TRBD1. This CDR3 has 15 amino acids. V shed 5 bases, J shed 2 bases, and the junction held 9 bases outside the gene matches. CDR1 LNHNV and CDR2 YYDKDF come from the germline V gene (reference sequence). CDR3 amino acids: CATSSSPGQTYEQYF. The CDR3 DNA reads TGTGCCACCAGCTCCAGCCCGGGACAGACCTACGAGCAGTACTTC.

This chain links TRBV5-1 with TRBJ2-1; D may be TRBD2 (6 bases). Germline V gene data show CDR1 as SGHRS and CDR2 as YFSETQ. The germline V and J ends were trimmed by 0 bases and 4 bases, with 14 bases remaining between them. The CDR3 length is 16 residues. CDR3 nucleotide sequence: TGCGCCAGCAGCTTGGGGGTAGCAGGAGGGTACAATGAGCAGTTCTTC. As protein: CASSLGVAGGYNEQFF.

J is TRBJ2-5 and V is TRBV5-1; 8 bases map to TRBD2. J was trimmed by 2 bases and V by 2 bases; bases with no gene match: 5. This CDR3 is built from 15 residues. In germline, CDR1 is SGHRS, CDR2 YFSETQ. The CDR3 bases are TGCGCCAGCAGCTTCGAGGAGCGGGAGCAAGAGACCCAGTACTTC. Translating it yields CASSFEEREQETQYF.

The chain carries TRBV19 and TRBJ2-7, with 10 bases identical to TRBD1. This CDR3 has 14 residues. CDR1 and CDR2 (germline): LNHDA, SQIVND (reference sequence). J lost 7 bases, V lost 5 bases, and 8 bases had no gene match. CDR3 sequence reads: CASSLRQGAGEQYF. The DNA of the CDR3 is TGTGCCAGTAGTCTTCGACAGGGGGCTGGGGAGCAGTACTTC.

The V and J genes are TRBV11-2 and TRBJ1-3, with 7 bases identical to TRBD1. V lost 1 base, J lost 3 bases, and 6 bases stayed unmatched. The CDR3 runs to 16 residues. The germline V gene has CDR1 SGHAT and CDR2 FQNNGV. CDR3 sequence: CASSLAGTALGNTIYF. The CDR3 nucleotides read TGTGCCAGCAGCTTAGCCGGGACAGCTCTTGGAAACACCATATATTTT.

As regards this clone: Sequence at one end of the junction differs from germline and may be a read error. The chain employs TRBV7-7 and TRBJ2-3; 7 nucleotides match TRBD2. This CDR3 has 14 amino acids. The germline V gene has CDR1 SSHAT and CDR2 FNYEAQ (reference sequence). CDR3 nucleotides: TGTGCTAGCAGCTTAGTCGGCGGGGGAGATACGCAGTATTTT. As protein: CASSLVGGGDTQYF.

This clone was detected once. The chain is built from TRBV5-1 and TRBJ2-1; TRBD1 agrees at 9 bases. Germline V lookup: CDR1 SGHRS, CDR2 YFSETQ. V lost 0 bases to trimming and J lost 5 bases; unmatched junction nucleotides: 9. CDR3 length equals 17 residues. This chain's CDR3 is CASSLDAGQGWNNEQFF. The CDR3 nucleotides read TGCGCCAGCAGCTTGGACGCGGGACAGGGATGGAACAATGAGCAGTTCTTC.

The genes are TRBV7-8 and TRBJ1-2; 8 bases align to TRBD1. This CDR3 spans 13 amino acids. V shed 7 bases and J 7 bases; nucleotides not matched to a gene: 8. Germline V lookup: CDR1 SGHVS, CDR2 FQNEAQ. DNA of the CDR3: TGTGCCAGCACCCTAGACAGGGGTTCTGGCTACACCTTC. Its protein product is CASTLDRGSGYTF.

The chain has TRBV5-1 and TRBJ2-1, with D possibly TRBD1 on 7 matching bases. The CDR3 spans 16 residues. The V and J ends lost 4 bases and 3 bases respectively, with 17 bases between them. CDR1 and CDR2 from the germline V gene are SGHRS and YFSETQ. CDR3 sequence reads: CASSPLQGGNYNEQFF. The CDR3 DNA reads as TGCGCCAGCAGCCCTCTTCAGGGGGGAAACTACAATGAGCAGTTCTTC.

The rearrangement links TRBV18 to TRBJ1-3; D is undetermined. The V end lost 0 bases, the J end lost 8 bases, and 8 bases lay between the germline ends. Germline CDR1 and CDR2: KGHSH and LQKENI. CDR3 length: 13 amino acids. The CDR3: CASSPPVSDTIYF. CDR3 nucleotides: TGTGCCAGCTCACCACCTGTCAGTGACACCATATATTTT. The complete variable domain, with remaining parts taken from reference TRBV18 and TRBJ1-3, reads NAGVMQNPRHLVRRRGQEARLRCSPMKGHSHVYWYRQLPEEGLKFMVYLQKENIIDESGMPKERFSAEFPKEGPSILRIQQVVRGDSAAYFCASSPPVSDTIYFGEGSWLTVV.

V is TRBV18 and J is TRBJ1-1; no definite D call. The CDR3 contains 13 residues. Germline V lookup: CDR1 KGHSH, CDR2 LQKENI. V shed 3 bases and J shed 1 base, with 6 bases lying between them. Written as DNA, the CDR3 is TGTGCCAGCTCACCGCGAAGGAACACTGAAGCTTTCTTT. Its translation is CASSPRRNTEAFF.

This clone was observed a handful of times. The chain links TRBV6-5 to TRBJ1-1; no firm D call. The CDR3 contains 10 residues. V lost 8 bases to trimming and J lost 5 bases, with 6 bases between them. CDR1 MNHEY and CDR2 SVGAGI come from the germline V gene. Here the CDR3 DNA reads TGTGCCAGCGGAGTGACTGAAGCTTTCTTT. The encoded protein is CASGVTEAFF.

The V and J genes are TRBV15 and TRBJ1-6; unclear D gene. Germline V CDR1 and CDR2: LNHNV, YYDKDF (reference sequence). The CDR3 runs 14 residues. The V and J ends lost 1 base and 9 bases respectively, with 10 bases between them. CDR3 sequence (DNA): TGTGCCACCAGCAGAGGACTACAGAGTTCACCCCTCCACTTT. This gives the protein CATSRGLQSSPLHF.